Here is one TCR beta chain with its context. The antigen is not known. Blood samples were obtained at baseline, cycle 4 day 1, and cycle 7 day 1. This sample was included in a study of OX40 agonist ivuxolimab in advanced cancers. The wider study: Patients received ivuxolimab, an agonistic anti-OX40 (CD134) antibody. Ivuxolimab, which patients received intravenously every 2 weeks, was dosed at 0.01 to 10 mg/kg. Overall study results and limits: There was clonal expansion of CD4+ and CD8+ blood T cells by week 6 at 0.1 to 3.0 mg/kg.

Here immunoSEQ multiplex PCR was the method, and the copy in TCRdb shows in-frame clones only, minus some. The data contain around 60,000 clones, roughly 80% of them singletons. The ends were cut back, 2 bases at V and 7 bases at J, with 5 bases in the middle. Germline CDR1 MNHNS, CDR2 SASEGT. This CDR3 region has 11 residues. The input for sequencing was CD4+ or CD8+ T cells sorted from blood, taken in a trial of the OX40 agonist ivuxolimab. The chain couples TRBV6-1 to TRBJ1-2, with no clear D. The sequence derives from an adult with an advanced solid tumor such as melanoma, head and neck, liver or kidney cancer. CDR3 in DNA: TGTGCCAGCAGTGAAAACAGTGGCTACACCTTC. This sequence encodes CASSENSGYTF.